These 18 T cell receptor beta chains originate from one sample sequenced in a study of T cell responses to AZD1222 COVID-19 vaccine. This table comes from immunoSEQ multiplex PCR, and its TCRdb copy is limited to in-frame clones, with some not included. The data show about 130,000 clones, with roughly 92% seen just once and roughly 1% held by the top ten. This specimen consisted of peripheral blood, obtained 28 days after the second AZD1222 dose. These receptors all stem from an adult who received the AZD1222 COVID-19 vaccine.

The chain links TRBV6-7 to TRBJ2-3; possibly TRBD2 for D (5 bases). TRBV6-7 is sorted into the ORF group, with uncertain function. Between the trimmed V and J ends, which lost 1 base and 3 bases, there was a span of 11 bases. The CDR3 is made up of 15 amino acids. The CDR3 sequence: CASSYFGIGTDTQYF. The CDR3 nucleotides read TGTGCCAGCAGTTACTTCGGGATAGGTACAGATACGCAGTATTTT.

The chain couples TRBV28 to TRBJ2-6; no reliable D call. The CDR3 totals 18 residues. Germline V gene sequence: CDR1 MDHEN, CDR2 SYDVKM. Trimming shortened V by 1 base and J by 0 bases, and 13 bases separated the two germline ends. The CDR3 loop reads CASSLSVSGFSGANVLTF. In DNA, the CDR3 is TGTGCCAGCAGTTTATCGGTCTCGGGCTTCTCTGGGGCCAACGTCCTGACTTTC.

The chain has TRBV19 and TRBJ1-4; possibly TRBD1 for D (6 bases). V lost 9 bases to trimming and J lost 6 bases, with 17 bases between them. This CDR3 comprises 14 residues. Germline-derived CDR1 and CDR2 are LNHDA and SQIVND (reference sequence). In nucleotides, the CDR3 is TGTGCCAGCCGAGGGGGGCCTGAAGATGAAAAACTGTTTTTT. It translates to CASRGGPEDEKLFF.

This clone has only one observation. CDR3 region: CASSSLSGGGVQTGELFF. In DNA, the CDR3 is TGTGCCAGCAGCTCCCTTTCAGGAGGCGGGGTTCAAACCGGGGAGCTGTTTTTT. The J gene is TRBJ2-2, the V gene TRBV7-2; TRBD2 might be the D (6 bases). The V end was cut by 4 bases, the J end by 5 bases, with 23 bases between. This CDR3 spans 18 amino acids. The germline V gene encodes CDR1 SGHTA and CDR2 FQGNSA.

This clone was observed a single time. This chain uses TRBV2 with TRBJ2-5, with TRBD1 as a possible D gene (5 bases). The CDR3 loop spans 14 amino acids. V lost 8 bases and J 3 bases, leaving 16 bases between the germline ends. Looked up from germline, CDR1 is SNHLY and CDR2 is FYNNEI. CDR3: CASGMDTAKETQYF. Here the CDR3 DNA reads TGTGCCAGCGGAATGGACACGGCCAAAGAGACCCAGTACTTC. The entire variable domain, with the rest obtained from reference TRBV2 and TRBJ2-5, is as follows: EPEVTQTPSHQVTQMGQEVILRCVPISNHLYFYWYRQILGQKVEFLVSFYNNEISEKSEIFDDQFSVERPDGSNFTLKIRSTKLEDSAMYFCASGMDTAKETQYFGPGTRLLVL.

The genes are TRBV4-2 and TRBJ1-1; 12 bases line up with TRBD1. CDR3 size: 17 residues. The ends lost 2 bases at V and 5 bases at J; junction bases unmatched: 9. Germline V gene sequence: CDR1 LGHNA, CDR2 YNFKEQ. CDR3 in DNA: TGTGCCAGCAGCCAACCGAGACCGGGACAGGGGGCGACTGAAGCTTTCTTT. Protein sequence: CASSQPRPGQGATEAFF.

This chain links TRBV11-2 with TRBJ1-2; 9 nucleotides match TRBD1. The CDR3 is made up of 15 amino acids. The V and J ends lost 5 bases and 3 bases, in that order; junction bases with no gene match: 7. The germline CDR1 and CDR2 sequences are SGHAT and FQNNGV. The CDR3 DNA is TGTGCCAGCAGCCAAATAAGGACAGGGGACTATGGCTACACCTTC. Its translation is CASSQIRTGDYGYTF.

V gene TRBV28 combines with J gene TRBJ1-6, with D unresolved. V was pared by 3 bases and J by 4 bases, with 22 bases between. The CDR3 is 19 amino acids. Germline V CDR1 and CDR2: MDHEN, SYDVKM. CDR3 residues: CASSFTYHRRGSYNSPLHF. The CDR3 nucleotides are TGTGCCAGCAGTTTCACCTATCACCGACGGGGTAGTTATAATTCACCCCTCCACTTT.

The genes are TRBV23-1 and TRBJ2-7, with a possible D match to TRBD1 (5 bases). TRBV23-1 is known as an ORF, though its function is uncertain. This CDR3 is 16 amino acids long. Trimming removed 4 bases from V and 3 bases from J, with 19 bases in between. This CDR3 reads CASSRTSTGEDYEQYF. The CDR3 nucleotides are TGCGCCAGCAGTCGGACATCAACAGGCGAGGACTACGAGCAGTACTTC.

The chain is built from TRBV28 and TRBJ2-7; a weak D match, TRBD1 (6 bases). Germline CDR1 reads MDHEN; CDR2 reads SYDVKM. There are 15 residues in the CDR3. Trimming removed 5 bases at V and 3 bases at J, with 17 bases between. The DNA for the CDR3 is TGTGCCAGCAGTCATCGGACAGCCTCAAGCTACGAGCAGTACTTC. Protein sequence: CASSHRTASSYEQYF.

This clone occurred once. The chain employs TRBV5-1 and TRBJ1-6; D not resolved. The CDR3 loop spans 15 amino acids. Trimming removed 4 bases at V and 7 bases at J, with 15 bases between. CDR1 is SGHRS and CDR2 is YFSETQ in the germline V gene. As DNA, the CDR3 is TGCGCCAGCAGCCGCCCAGAAGAGGTGAATTCACCCCTCCACTTT. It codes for CASSRPEEVNSPLHF.

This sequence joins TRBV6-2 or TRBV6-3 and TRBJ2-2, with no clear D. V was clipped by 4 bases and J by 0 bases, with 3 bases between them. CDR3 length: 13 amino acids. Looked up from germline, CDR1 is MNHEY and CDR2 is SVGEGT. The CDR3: CASSLTNTGELFF. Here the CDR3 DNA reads TGTGCCAGCAGTTTGACGAACACCGGGGAGCTGTTTTTT.

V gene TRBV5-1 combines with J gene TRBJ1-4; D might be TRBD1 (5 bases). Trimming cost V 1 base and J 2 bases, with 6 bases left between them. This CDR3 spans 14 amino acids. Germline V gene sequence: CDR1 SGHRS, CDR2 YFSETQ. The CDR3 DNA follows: TGCGCCAGCAGCTTGAAGGGGACTAATGAAAAACTGTTTTTT. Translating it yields CASSLKGTNEKLFF.

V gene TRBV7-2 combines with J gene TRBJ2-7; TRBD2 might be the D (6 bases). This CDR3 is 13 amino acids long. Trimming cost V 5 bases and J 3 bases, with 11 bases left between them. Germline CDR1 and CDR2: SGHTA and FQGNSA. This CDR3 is CASSPSGVYEQYF. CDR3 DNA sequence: TGTGCCAGCAGCCCCTCGGGAGTCTACGAGCAGTACTTC.

The CDR3 protein is CAWGPATNEKLFF. The CDR3 nucleotides are TGTGCCTGGGGGCCCGCAACTAATGAAAAACTGTTTTTT. This chain connects TRBV30 to TRBJ1-4; D remains unclear. CDR3 length: 13 amino acids. The germline gives CDR1 GTSNPN, CDR2 SVGIG (reference sequence). The V and J ends lost 5 bases and 0 bases respectively, with 7 bases between them.

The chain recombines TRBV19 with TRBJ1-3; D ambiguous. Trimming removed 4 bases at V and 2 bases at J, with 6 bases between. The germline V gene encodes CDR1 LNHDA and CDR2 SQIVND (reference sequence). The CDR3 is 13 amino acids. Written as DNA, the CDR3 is TGTGCCAGTAGTACAGGTGCTGGAAACACCATATATTTT. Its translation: CASSTGAGNTIYF.

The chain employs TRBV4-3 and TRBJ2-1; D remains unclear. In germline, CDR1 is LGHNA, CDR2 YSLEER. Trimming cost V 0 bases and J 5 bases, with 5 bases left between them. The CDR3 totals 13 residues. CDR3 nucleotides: TGCGCCAGCAGCCAAGAACTGAACAATGAGCAGTTCTTC. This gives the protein CASSQELNNEQFF.

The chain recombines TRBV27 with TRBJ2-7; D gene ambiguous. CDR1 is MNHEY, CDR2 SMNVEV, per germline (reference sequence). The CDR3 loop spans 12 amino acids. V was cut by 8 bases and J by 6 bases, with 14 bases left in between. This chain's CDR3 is CASRSGVREQYF. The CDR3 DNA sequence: TGTGCCAGCCGCTCTGGGGTCCGCGAGCAGTACTTC.